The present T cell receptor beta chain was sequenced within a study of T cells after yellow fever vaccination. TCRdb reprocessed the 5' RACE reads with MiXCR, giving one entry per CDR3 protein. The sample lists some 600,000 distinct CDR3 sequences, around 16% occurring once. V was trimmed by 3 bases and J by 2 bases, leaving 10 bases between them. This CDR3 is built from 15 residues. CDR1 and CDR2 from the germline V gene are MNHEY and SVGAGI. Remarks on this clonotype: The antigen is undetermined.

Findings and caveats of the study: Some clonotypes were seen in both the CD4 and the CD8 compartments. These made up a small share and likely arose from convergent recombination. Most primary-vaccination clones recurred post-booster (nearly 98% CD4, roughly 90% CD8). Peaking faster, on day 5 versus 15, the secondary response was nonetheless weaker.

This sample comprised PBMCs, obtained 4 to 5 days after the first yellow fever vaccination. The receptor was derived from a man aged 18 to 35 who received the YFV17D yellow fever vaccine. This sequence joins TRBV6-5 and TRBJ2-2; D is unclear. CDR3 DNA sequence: TGTGCCAGCAGTTATCAGACACCTAACACCGGGGAGCTGTTTTTT. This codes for CASSYQTPNTGELFF.